The 15 T cell receptor beta chains below were found in one sample sequenced in a study of T cell repertoires in cytomegalovirus infection. MiXCR, applied by TCRdb to the reads, yields one record per CDR3 protein. The sample yields approximately 73,000 distinct CDR3 sequences, 35% to 45% seen once. These receptors have no identified antigens. The sequences come from CD8+ T cells from cultured PBMCs, collected from culture after CMV antigen stimulation. All receptors come from a human donor in good health (CMV status not recorded). Some clones in this sample may be carry-over from other donors' samples.

The chain combines TRBV7-9 with TRBJ1-2; 9 bases map to TRBD1. Germline V gene data show CDR1 as SEHNR and CDR2 as FQNEAQ (reference sequence). This CDR3 region has 15 residues. The J segment lost 4 bases and the V segment lost 5 bases, leaving 8 bases of the junction unmatched. This CDR3 is CASSATGTGPYGYTF. Written as DNA, the CDR3 is TGTGCCAGCAGCGCAACCGGGACAGGGCCCTATGGCTACACCTTC.

This clonotype was counted a few times. The V call is TRBV12-3 or TRBV12-4, the J call TRBJ2-4; D possibly uses TRBD1 or TRBD2 (6 bases each). This CDR3 has 14 residues. Trimming removed 3 bases from V and 8 bases from J, with 14 bases in between. CDR3 residues: CASSFGGKADIQYF. In nucleotides, the CDR3 is TGTGCCAGCAGTTTCGGGGGCAAAGCGGACATTCAGTACTTC.

The V gene is TRBV28, the J gene TRBJ1-5; tentative D call: TRBD1 (5 bases). The CDR3 is 16 residues long. Trimming pared 4 bases from V and 0 bases from J, leaving 13 bases between. Germline-derived CDR1 and CDR2 are MDHEN and SYDVKM. The CDR3 protein is CASSSRDPYSNQPQHF. The CDR3 DNA sequence: TGTGCCAGCAGTTCCCGGGACCCCTATAGCAATCAGCCCCAGCATTTT. Combining the CDR3 with reference TRBV28 and TRBJ1-5 gives the whole variable domain DVKVTQSSRYLVKRTGEKVFLECVQDMDHENMFWYRQDPGLGLRLIYFSYDVKMKEKGDIPEGYSVSREKKERFSLILESASTNQTSMYLCASSSRDPYSNQPQHFGDGTRLSIL.

The rearrangement uses TRBV7-6 and TRBJ1-2, with D possibly matching TRBD1 (5 bases). The CDR3 runs 15 residues. From germline, CDR1 is SGHVS and CDR2 FNYEAQ. V lost 4 bases to trimming and J lost 6 bases, with 18 bases between them. CDR3: CASSSPTSGAHGYTF. The CDR3 coding sequence is TGTGCCAGCAGCTCCCCAACTAGTGGGGCCCATGGCTACACCTTC.

The V call is TRBV7-6, the J call TRBJ1-1; D gene unclear. V was cut by 4 bases and J by 0 bases, with 12 bases left in between. CDR1 and CDR2 (germline): SGHVS, FNYEAQ. This CDR3 has 15 amino acids. As DNA, the CDR3 is TGTGCCAGCAGCTCCCTGGGCCCTTTGAACACTGAAGCTTTCTTT. Translating it yields CASSSLGPLNTEAFF.

V gene TRBV20-1 combines with J gene TRBJ1-3, with D uncertain. Germline CDR1 and CDR2: DFQATT and SNEGSKA (reference sequence). This CDR3 is 16 amino acids long. Deletions cut 0 bases from V and 1 base from J, with 13 bases between. CDR3 amino acids: CSARDRGSESGNTIYF. As DNA, the CDR3 is TGCAGTGCTAGAGATCGTGGCTCAGAGTCTGGAAACACCATATATTTT.

This sequence joins TRBV6-1 and TRBJ2-7, with D uncertain. Germline CDR1 MNHNS, CDR2 SASEGT. V shed 0 bases and J shed 0 bases, with 12 bases lying between them. CDR3 size: 16 residues. In DNA form, the CDR3 reads TGTGCCAGCAGTGAAGCTCGATATGTTGGCTCCTACGAGCAGTACTTC. It translates to CASSEARYVGSYEQYF.

The chain combines TRBV11-2 with TRBJ2-7; a possible D gene is TRBD1 (6 bases). The germline V gene has CDR1 SGHAT and CDR2 FQNNGV. V gave up 5 bases and J gave up 8 bases, with 16 bases separating them. The CDR3 has 13 amino acids. The CDR3 nucleotides read TGTGCCAGCAGCCCATCCGGGACACTCAAGCAGTACTTC. Amino acid sequence: CASSPSGTLKQYF.

In this sample, this clonotype turned up a few times. The CDR3 here is CASSYLQQGAAIYF. The CDR3 DNA reads TGTGCCAGCAGTTACTTACAACAGGGGGCTGCCATATATTTT. The rearrangement links TRBV6-5 to TRBJ1-3; 9 nucleotides align to TRBD1. CDR1 MNHEY and CDR2 SVGAGI come from the germline V gene. Trimming took 1 base from V and 11 from J; bases not matched to a gene: 6. This CDR3 spans 14 amino acids.

The rearrangement links TRBV20-1 to TRBJ1-1, with a tentative D call TRBD1 (6 bases). Trimming stripped 3 bases from V and 6 bases from J, with 23 bases between. The germline V gene has CDR1 DFQATT and CDR2 SNEGSKA (reference sequence). The CDR3 has 16 residues. CDR3 DNA: TGCAGTGCTAGGACGTTCACAGGGCCGCCCGGTTCTGAAGCTTTCTTT. Translation gives CSARTFTGPPGSEAFF.

The chain recombines TRBV3-1 with TRBJ2-7, with D possibly TRBD2 on 6 matching bases. The ends were cut back, 1 base at V and 2 bases at J, with 12 bases in the middle. CDR1 LGHDT and CDR2 YNNKEL come from the germline V gene (reference sequence). The CDR3 consists of 15 residues. The CDR3 spells CASSQVSRGTYEQYF. The CDR3 DNA reads TGTGCCAGCAGCCAAGTAAGTCGGGGGACCTACGAGCAGTACTTC.

This clonotype was counted between two and nine times. V and J are TRBV28 and TRBJ1-2, with D hard to call. Deletions cut 10 bases from V and 8 bases from J, with 26 bases between. Germline V gene lookup returns CDR1 MDHEN and CDR2 SYDVKM. The length of the CDR3 is 15 residues. The CDR3 protein is CATRASTGLSWGYTF. For the CDR3, the DNA is TGTGCCACCCGCGCTTCGACCGGGCTTTCTTGGGGCTACACCTTC.

With regard to this clonotype: At one end, the junction sequence differs from germline, possibly due to a read error. V is TRBV7-4 and J is TRBJ2-1, with D perhaps given as TRBD1 or TRBD2 (5 bases each). Germline V gives CDR1 SGHVT, CDR2 SQSDAQ. The CDR3 is made up of 11 amino acids. The DNA of the CDR3 is TGCCTTGGGACGGTCGACAATGAGCAGTTCTTC. This sequence encodes CLGTVDNEQFF.

J is TRBJ2-7 and V is TRBV7-4; 7 bases align to TRBD2. The CDR3 extends over 15 amino acids. Germline-derived CDR1 and CDR2 are SGHVT and SQSDAQ. V gave up 2 bases and J gave up 0 bases; unmatched junction bases: 4. CDR3 bases: TGTGCCAGCAGCTTATCTGGGACTAACTCCTACGAGCAGTACTTC. It translates to CASSLSGTNSYEQYF.

This chain joins TRBV11-1 and TRBJ2-7; D is possibly TRBD1 (6 bases). V was cut by 3 bases and J by 2 bases, with 20 bases left in between. Germline-derived CDR1 and CDR2 are SGHAT and FQDESV (reference sequence). The CDR3 length is 17 residues. CDR3 nucleotides: TGTGCCAGCAGCTTTGCTGGGGGCCACGGTAGGACCTACGAGCAGTACTTC. This codes for CASSFAGGHGRTYEQYF.